This T cell receptor beta chain was sequenced in a study of T cells in Graves' hyperthyroidism and ophthalmopathy. Findings of the study overall: Blood also carried most thyroid clonotypes expanded above 0.001.

This clonotype has more than one count but fewer than ten. Its antigen is currently unknown. V shed 4 bases and J shed 7 bases, with 12 bases lying between them. The CDR3 spans 13 residues. The germline V gene has CDR1 SGHNT and CDR2 YENEEA. RNA transcripts provided the source from which TCR beta CDR3 regions were amplified. First-round RT-PCR of the TCR CDR3 relied on the HTBI primer set. Each CDR3 protein gets one entry after TCRdb re-called the multiplex PCR reads with MiXCR. This sample has some 620,000 distinct CDR3 sequences; 15% to 20% occur once, and the top ten carry less than 4.5%. An absence of ophthalmopathy progression within 18 months meant stable Graves' hyperthyroidism.

This chain links TRBV11-3 with TRBJ2-3, with D unclear. Input material: blood. This TCR was recovered from a woman in her twenties or thirties with Graves' hyperthyroidism. The CDR3 nucleotides are TGTGCCAGCAGCTCTCAAGAACGACATACGCAGTATTTT. Translation gives CASSSQERHTQYF.